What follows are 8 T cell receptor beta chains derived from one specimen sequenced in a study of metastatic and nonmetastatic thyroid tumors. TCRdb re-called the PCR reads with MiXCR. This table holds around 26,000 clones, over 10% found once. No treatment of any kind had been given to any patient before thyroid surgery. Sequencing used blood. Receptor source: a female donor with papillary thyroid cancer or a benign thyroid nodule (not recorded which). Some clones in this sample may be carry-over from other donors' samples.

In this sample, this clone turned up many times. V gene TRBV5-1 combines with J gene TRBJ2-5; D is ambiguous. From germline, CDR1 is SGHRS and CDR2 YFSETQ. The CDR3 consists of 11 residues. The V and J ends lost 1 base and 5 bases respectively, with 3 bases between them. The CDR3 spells CASSLMETQYF. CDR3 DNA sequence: TGCGCCAGCAGCTTGATGGAGACCCAGTACTTC.

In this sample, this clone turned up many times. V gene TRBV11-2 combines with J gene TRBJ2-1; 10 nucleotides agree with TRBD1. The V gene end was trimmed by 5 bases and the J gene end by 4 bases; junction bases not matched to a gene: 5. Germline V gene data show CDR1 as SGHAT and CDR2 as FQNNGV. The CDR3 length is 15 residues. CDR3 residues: CASSRDRGLYNEQFF. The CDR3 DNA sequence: TGTGCCAGCAGCCGAGACAGGGGGCTTTACAATGAGCAGTTCTTC.

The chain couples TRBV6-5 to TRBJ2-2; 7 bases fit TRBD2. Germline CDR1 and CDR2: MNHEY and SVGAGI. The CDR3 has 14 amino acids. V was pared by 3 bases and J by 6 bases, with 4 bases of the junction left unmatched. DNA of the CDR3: TGTGCCAGCAGTTATTATAGCGGGTCCGGGGAGCTGTTTTTT. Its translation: CASSYYSGSGELFF.

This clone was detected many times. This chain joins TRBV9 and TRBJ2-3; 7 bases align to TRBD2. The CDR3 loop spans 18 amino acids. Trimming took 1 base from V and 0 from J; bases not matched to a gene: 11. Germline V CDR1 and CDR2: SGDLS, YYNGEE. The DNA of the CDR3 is TGTGCCAGCAGCGTAAGGGGACTATCCCTTACTAGCACAGATACGCAGTATTTT. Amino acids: CASSVRGLSLTSTDTQYF.

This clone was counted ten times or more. CDR3 sequence: CASSSRDSSYEQYF. DNA of the CDR3: TGTGCCAGCAGCTCCCGGGACTCCTCCTACGAGCAGTACTTC. The gene calls are TRBV7-2 and TRBJ2-7, with D possibly matching TRBD2 (6 bases). The CDR3 has 14 amino acids. V was clipped by 4 bases and J by 0 bases, with 10 bases between them. Looked up from germline, CDR1 is SGHTA and CDR2 is FQGNSA.

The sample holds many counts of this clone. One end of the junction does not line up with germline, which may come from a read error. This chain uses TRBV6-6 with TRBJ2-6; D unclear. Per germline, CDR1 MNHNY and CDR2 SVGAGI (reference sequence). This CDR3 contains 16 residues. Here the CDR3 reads CAGSYLKGSGANVLTF. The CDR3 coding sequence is TGTGCCGGCAGTTACTTGAAGGGTAGTGGGGCCAACGTCCTGACTTTC.

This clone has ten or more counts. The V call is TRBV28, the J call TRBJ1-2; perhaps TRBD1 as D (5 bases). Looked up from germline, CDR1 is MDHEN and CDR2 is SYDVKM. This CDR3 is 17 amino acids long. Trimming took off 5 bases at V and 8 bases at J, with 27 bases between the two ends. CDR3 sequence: CASSRFGATETRLGYTF. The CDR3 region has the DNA TGTGCCAGCAGTCGATTTGGGGCGACTGAAACGAGGTTGGGCTACACCTTC.

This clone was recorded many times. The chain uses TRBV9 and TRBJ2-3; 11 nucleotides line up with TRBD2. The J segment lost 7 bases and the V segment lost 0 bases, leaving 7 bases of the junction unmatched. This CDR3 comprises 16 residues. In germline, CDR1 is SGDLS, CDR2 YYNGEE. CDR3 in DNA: TGTGCCAGCAGCGTAGATTTAGCGGGAGGGTCGAATACGCAGTATTTT. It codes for CASSVDLAGGSNTQYF.